This T cell receptor beta chain was obtained from a study of molecular identifiers for immune sequencing clone quantification. The study's findings and limits: Under 1% of molecules in naive cells, but over 98% of effector molecules, belonged to clones above 20 RNA copies.

For this clonotype: Its antigen is not identified.

CDR3 length equals 14 residues. The junction had 5 bases not matched to a gene; V was cut back by 3 bases and J by 5 bases. Germline V gene data show CDR1 as SQVTM and CDR2 as ANQGSEA. Naive CD8 T cells underwent sorting with the CD8+CD4-CCR7+CD45RA+ definition. TCRdb passed the PCR reads through MiXCR, listing each CDR3 protein once. The sample lists roughly 93,000 distinct CDR3 sequences, roughly 23% occurring once. The receptor was derived from a human donor in good health. Some libraries in this study had Jurkat cell RNA spiked in. This chain joins TRBV29-1 and TRBJ2-2, with TRBD2 matching over 8 bases. The material sequenced was naive CD8+ T cells from blood, with Jurkat cell RNA spiked in. Subset in this sample: FACS-sorted CD8+CD4-CCR7+CD45RA+ naive T cells. The CDR3 loop is CSVDKSGSTGELFF. Written as DNA, the CDR3 is TGCAGCGTTGATAAAAGCGGGAGTACCGGGGAGCTGTTTTTT.